This T cell receptor (beta chain) is drawn from a study of T cell responses to AZD1222 COVID-19 vaccine. Whole-study results and caveats: White British people made up most donors, females outnumbered males, and clonal diversity was possibly underestimated. Only after the peak T cell response were repertoires sampled. Spike-wide vaccine-associated CD4 TCRs dominated at 160-218 and 743-854.

Repertoires were generated with immunoSEQ multiplex PCR, while TCRdb's copy carries only in-frame clones and drops some. The sample has 180,000 or so clones, around 93% seen once. This clone was seen once. What it binds is unknown. CDR3 length: 15 residues. The V gene's germline CDR1 is LGHDT and CDR2 YNNKEL (reference sequence). The germline V and J ends were trimmed by 1 base and 1 base, with 8 bases remaining between them. The sequence was obtained from an adult who received the MenACWY meningococcal vaccine as a control. The specimen comprised peripheral blood, sampled 28 days after the second dose of the MenACWY control vaccine. V usage is TRBV3-1 (or the pseudogene TRBV3-2) and J usage is TRBJ1-5; D not resolved. The CDR3 DNA reads as TGTGCCAGCAGCCAAGGAGGGTTGAGCAATCAGCCCCAGCATTTT. Translated, it gives CASSQGGLSNQPQHF.